A selection of T cell receptor beta chains follows, all from one sample in a study of T cell responses to AZD1222 COVID-19 vaccine. Produced via immunoSEQ multiplex PCR; TCRdb's table is partial and in-frame only. The sample includes around 160,000 clones, 92% of them seen just once. The specimen comprised peripheral blood, sampled 28 days after the second AZD1222 dose. These receptor sequences come from an adult who received the AZD1222 COVID-19 vaccine. The CDR3 runs from the conserved cysteine through the conserved F or W. The order of the fields is J gene, D gene, clone size, V gene, CDR3 DNA, CDR3 protein. The D gene is left open where the match is weak. Only part of the rows carry a size: once, few, many, or a class if the clone is expanded.

j_gene: TRBJ1-5; d_gene: NA; abundance: NA; v_gene: TRBV6-5; CDR3nt: TGTGCCAGCAGTTCCGGTCGGTATAGCAATCAGCCCCAGCATTTT; CDR3aa: CASSSGRYSNQPQHF
j_gene: TRBJ1-5; d_gene: NA; abundance: once; v_gene: TRBV4-2; CDR3nt: TGTGCCAGCAGCCCTGAGGCAGGGGCCCTTGATGATCAGCCCCAGCATTTT; CDR3aa: CASSPEAGALDDQPQHF
j_gene: TRBJ1-1; d_gene: NA; abundance: NA; v_gene: TRBV3-1/TRBV3-2; CDR3nt: TGTGCCAGCAGCCAAGGGGGCACTGAAGCTTTCTTT; CDR3aa: CASSQGGTEAFF
j_gene: TRBJ1-1; d_gene: NA; abundance: once; v_gene: TRBV9; CDR3nt: TGTGCCAGCAGCGTAGTGTCAGCAGGGCGAACTTTCTTT; CDR3aa: CASSVVSAGRTFF
j_gene: TRBJ1-5; d_gene: NA; abundance: few; v_gene: TRBV21-1; CDR3nt: TGTGCCAGCAGCAAAGTGGGGGATAGCAATCAGCCCCAGCATTTT; CDR3aa: CASSKVGDSNQPQHF
j_gene: TRBJ2-3; d_gene: NA; abundance: NA; v_gene: TRBV11-2; CDR3nt: TGTGCCAGCAGCTTAGATTACAGCCCAAGAGGGGACCGAGACACAGATACGCAGTATTTT; CDR3aa: CASSLDYSPRGDRDTDTQYF
j_gene: TRBJ2-7; d_gene: NA; abundance: NA; v_gene: TRBV30; CDR3nt: TGTGCCTGGAGCCCCGGGACCGGACCCTACGAGCAGTACTTC; CDR3aa: CAWSPGTGPYEQYF
j_gene: TRBJ1-5; d_gene: NA; abundance: NA; v_gene: TRBV19; CDR3nt: TGTGCCAGTACCCTCCGGGGGGCCTGGAATCAGCCCCAGCATTTT; CDR3aa: CASTLRGAWNQPQHF
j_gene: TRBJ2-5; d_gene: NA; abundance: NA; v_gene: TRBV7-7; CDR3nt: TGTGCCAGCGGACGGCGGTTACAAGAGACCCAGTACTTC; CDR3aa: CASGRRLQETQYF
j_gene: TRBJ2-7; d_gene: NA; abundance: NA; v_gene: TRBV15; CDR3nt: TGTGCCACCAGCAGAGGACAACCTCGATCCTACGAGCAGTACTTC; CDR3aa: CATSRGQPRSYEQYF
j_gene: TRBJ2-2; d_gene: NA; abundance: NA; v_gene: TRBV6-5; CDR3nt: TGTGCCAGCACAGAGACAGAAGAGGCCGGGGAGCTGTTTTTT; CDR3aa: CASTETEEAGELFF
j_gene: TRBJ2-2; d_gene: NA; abundance: NA; v_gene: TRBV30; CDR3nt: TGTGCCTGGAGTGTACTTGGGGGAGCGACCGGGGAGCTGTTTTTT; CDR3aa: CAWSVLGGATGELFF
j_gene: TRBJ1-6; d_gene: TRBD1; abundance: NA; v_gene: TRBV29-1; CDR3nt: TGCAGCGTCCGGGACAGGGGGCAAAATTCACCCCTCCACTTT; CDR3aa: CSVRDRGQNSPLHF
j_gene: TRBJ1-5; d_gene: NA; abundance: NA; v_gene: TRBV18; CDR3nt: TGTGCCAGCTCACCACGGAAAGATAGCAATCAGCCCCAGCATTTT; CDR3aa: CASSPRKDSNQPQHF
j_gene: TRBJ1-5; d_gene: NA; abundance: NA; v_gene: TRBV2; CDR3nt: TGTGCCAGCAGTGACAAGGGGTTAGGCAATCAGCCCCAGCATTTT; CDR3aa: CASSDKGLGNQPQHF
j_gene: TRBJ2-3; d_gene: NA; abundance: NA; v_gene: TRBV5-4; CDR3nt: TGTGCCAGCAGTCCCGCTTTCGGGGGCCCAGATACGCAGTATTTT; CDR3aa: CASSPAFGGPDTQYF
j_gene: TRBJ1-1; d_gene: TRBD1; abundance: NA; v_gene: TRBV13; CDR3nt: TGTGCCAGCAGCTTCGGACAGGGGATGAACACTGAAGCTTTCTTT; CDR3aa: CASSFGQGMNTEAFF
j_gene: TRBJ2-1; d_gene: TRBD2; abundance: NA; v_gene: TRBV6-5; CDR3nt: TGTGCCAGCAGTTACGCACTAGCGTTGGGCAGGAATGAGCAGTTCTTC; CDR3aa: CASSYALALGRNEQFF
j_gene: TRBJ1-1; d_gene: NA; abundance: NA; v_gene: TRBV5-1; CDR3nt: TGCGCCAGCAGCTTGGGACTTCGACCGGAGGGTCTGAACACTGAAGCTTTCTTT; CDR3aa: CASSLGLRPEGLNTEAFF
j_gene: TRBJ1-1; d_gene: TRBD1; abundance: NA; v_gene: TRBV10-3; CDR3nt: TGTGCCATCAGTGAGGGACAGGGGGTGAACACTGAAGCTTTCTTT; CDR3aa: CAISEGQGVNTEAFF
j_gene: TRBJ1-2; d_gene: NA; abundance: NA; v_gene: TRBV11-2; CDR3nt: TGTGCCAGCAGCGGCATCGGGTACTATGGCTACACCTTC; CDR3aa: CASSGIGYYGYTF
j_gene: TRBJ1-5; d_gene: NA; abundance: NA; v_gene: TRBV27; CDR3nt: TGTGCCAGCAGTTACAGCCTTTATAGCAATCAGCCCCAGCATTTT; CDR3aa: CASSYSLYSNQPQHF
j_gene: TRBJ2-5; d_gene: NA; abundance: NA; v_gene: TRBV7-9; CDR3nt: TGTGCCAGCAGCGTATCTGCAGAGACCCAGTACTTC; CDR3aa: CASSVSAETQYF
j_gene: TRBJ1-1; d_gene: NA; abundance: NA; v_gene: TRBV7-9; CDR3nt: TGTGCCACCACGGGGGGGCAGAGCACTGAAGCTTTCTTT; CDR3aa: CATTGGQSTEAFF
j_gene: TRBJ1-2; d_gene: NA; abundance: NA; v_gene: TRBV10-3; CDR3nt: TGTGCCATCAGGACGGACAGTACCTATGGCTACACCTTC; CDR3aa: CAIRTDSTYGYTF
j_gene: TRBJ1-1; d_gene: TRBD1; abundance: NA; v_gene: TRBV6-5; CDR3nt: TGTGCCAGCAGTTGGCAACCCGGGACAGGATATACTGAAGCTTTCTTT; CDR3aa: CASSWQPGTGYTEAFF
j_gene: TRBJ1-1; d_gene: NA; abundance: NA; v_gene: TRBV6-5; CDR3nt: TGTGCCAGCACTGGAGGACAAACAGCTTTCTTT; CDR3aa: CASTGGQTAFF
j_gene: TRBJ1-5; d_gene: TRBD1; abundance: NA; v_gene: TRBV30; CDR3nt: TGTGCCTGGAGTGTGCAGGGGGGAAATCAGCCCCAGCATTTT; CDR3aa: CAWSVQGGNQPQHF
j_gene: TRBJ1-4; d_gene: TRBD1; abundance: NA; v_gene: TRBV4-2; CDR3nt: TGTGCCAGCAGCCAAGAATTACTAACAGGGGGCGTTGAAAAACTGTTTTTT; CDR3aa: CASSQELLTGGVEKLFF
j_gene: TRBJ2-3; d_gene: TRBD1; abundance: NA; v_gene: TRBV10-3; CDR3nt: TGTGCCATCAGTGAGTATGACAGGGGTAGCACAGATACGCAGTATTTT; CDR3aa: CAISEYDRGSTDTQYF
j_gene: TRBJ1-4; d_gene: NA; abundance: NA; v_gene: TRBV6-5; CDR3nt: TGTGCCAGCAGTAGCTGGGGAGTGACGAGTGAAAAACTGTTTTTT; CDR3aa: CASSSWGVTSEKLFF
j_gene: TRBJ2-2; d_gene: NA; abundance: NA; v_gene: TRBV12-3/TRBV12-4; CDR3nt: TGTGCCAGCAGCCCGAACACCGGGGAGCTGTTTTTT; CDR3aa: CASSPNTGELFF
j_gene: TRBJ1-6; d_gene: NA; abundance: NA; v_gene: TRBV5-1; CDR3nt: TGCGCCAGCAGCCCGGACAGAGAACCCCTCCACTTT; CDR3aa: CASSPDREPLHF
j_gene: TRBJ1-5; d_gene: TRBD1; abundance: NA; v_gene: TRBV7-9; CDR3nt: TGTGCCAGCAGCTTAGAACCGGGACAGGGATACAATCAGCCCCAGCATTTT; CDR3aa: CASSLEPGQGYNQPQHF
j_gene: TRBJ1-2; d_gene: TRBD1; abundance: NA; v_gene: TRBV6-4; CDR3nt: TGTGCCAGCATTCTTAACACCGGGACAGGGGGTAAGAACTATGGCTACACCTTC; CDR3aa: CASILNTGTGGKNYGYTF
j_gene: TRBJ2-7; d_gene: NA; abundance: NA; v_gene: TRBV7-8; CDR3nt: TGTGCCAGCAGCTTAGCGGAAGCAGGGGTCAGGGGCTACGAGCAGTACTTC; CDR3aa: CASSLAEAGVRGYEQYF
j_gene: TRBJ2-5; d_gene: NA; abundance: NA; v_gene: TRBV7-9; CDR3nt: TGTGCCAGCAGCTTAGGTCCGGGGCCTTCGGAGGAAGAGACCCAGTACTTC; CDR3aa: CASSLGPGPSEEETQYF
j_gene: TRBJ1-5; d_gene: NA; abundance: NA; v_gene: TRBV12-3/TRBV12-4; CDR3nt: TGTGCCAGCAGTTTGTCTTCTAAGGGGCATTTT; CDR3aa: CASSLSSKGHF
j_gene: TRBJ1-6; d_gene: NA; abundance: NA; v_gene: TRBV27; CDR3nt: TGTGCCAGCAGTTTAGAAGGGGGTTCACCCCTCCACTTT; CDR3aa: CASSLEGGSPLHF
j_gene: TRBJ1-3; d_gene: TRBD1; abundance: NA; v_gene: TRBV9; CDR3nt: TGTGCCAGCAGCGTAGATAGAGGGGGCGGTGGAAACACCATATATTTT; CDR3aa: CASSVDRGGGGNTIYF
j_gene: TRBJ2-7; d_gene: TRBD2; abundance: NA; v_gene: TRBV3-1/TRBV3-2; CDR3nt: TGTGCCGCCGGTGGACTAGCGCCCTACGAGCAGTACTTC; CDR3aa: CAAGGLAPYEQYF
j_gene: TRBJ2-1; d_gene: TRBD1; abundance: NA; v_gene: TRBV5-1; CDR3nt: TGCGCCAGCAGCTTGGCCGACAGGGGGCTAGATGAGCAGTTCTTC; CDR3aa: CASSLADRGLDEQFF
j_gene: TRBJ1-2; d_gene: NA; abundance: NA; v_gene: TRBV3-1/TRBV3-2; CDR3nt: TGTGCCAGCAGCGTGAGTAATAACTATGGCTACACCTTC; CDR3aa: CASSVSNNYGYTF
j_gene: TRBJ2-1; d_gene: NA; abundance: NA; v_gene: TRBV4-2; CDR3nt: TGTGCCAGCAGCCCTTTGGAGGGGGCCGACAATGAGCAGTTCTTC; CDR3aa: CASSPLEGADNEQFF
j_gene: TRBJ1-1; d_gene: NA; abundance: NA; v_gene: TRBV27; CDR3nt: TGTGCCAGCAGGAACTTTGTGGGGATTTTTGACACTGAAGCTTTCTTT; CDR3aa: CASRNFVGIFDTEAFF
j_gene: TRBJ2-5; d_gene: NA; abundance: NA; v_gene: TRBV5-4; CDR3nt: TGTGCCAGCAGCTTGTCGGGACATTCCCAAGAGACCCAGTACTTC; CDR3aa: CASSLSGHSQETQYF
j_gene: TRBJ1-2; d_gene: NA; abundance: NA; v_gene: TRBV20-1; CDR3nt: TGCAGTGCTAGTCCTCGGGACACATTCTATGGCTACACCTTC; CDR3aa: CSASPRDTFYGYTF
j_gene: TRBJ2-1; d_gene: TRBD2; abundance: NA; v_gene: TRBV4-2; CDR3nt: TGTGCCAGCAGCCAGCCGGGACTAGCGGTCCCAGAGCAGTTCTTC; CDR3aa: CASSQPGLAVPEQFF
j_gene: TRBJ2-6; d_gene: NA; abundance: NA; v_gene: TRBV12-5; CDR3nt: TGTGCTAGTCTGAGCTCTGGGGCCAACGTCCTGACTTTC; CDR3aa: CASLSSGANVLTF
j_gene: TRBJ2-5; d_gene: NA; abundance: NA; v_gene: TRBV2; CDR3nt: TGTGCCAGCACGGGACTCCTACAAGAGACCCAGTACTTC; CDR3aa: CASTGLLQETQYF
j_gene: TRBJ1-2; d_gene: NA; abundance: NA; v_gene: TRBV30; CDR3nt: TGTGCCTGGAGTGGGACTGGGGATGACTATGGCTACACCTTC; CDR3aa: CAWSGTGDDYGYTF
j_gene: TRBJ1-4; d_gene: NA; abundance: NA; v_gene: TRBV5-1; CDR3nt: TGCGCCAGCAGCCTGGTGATCGGGCCTAATGAAAAACTGTTTTTT; CDR3aa: CASSLVIGPNEKLFF
j_gene: TRBJ1-1; d_gene: NA; abundance: NA; v_gene: TRBV6-5; CDR3nt: TGTGCCAGCAGTTACTCTGGGGGAACGGCCACTGAAGCTTTCTTT; CDR3aa: CASSYSGGTATEAFF
j_gene: TRBJ1-1; d_gene: NA; abundance: NA; v_gene: TRBV19; CDR3nt: TGTGCCAGTAGTCCCAACCCTCGGAACACTGAAGCTTTCTTT; CDR3aa: CASSPNPRNTEAFF